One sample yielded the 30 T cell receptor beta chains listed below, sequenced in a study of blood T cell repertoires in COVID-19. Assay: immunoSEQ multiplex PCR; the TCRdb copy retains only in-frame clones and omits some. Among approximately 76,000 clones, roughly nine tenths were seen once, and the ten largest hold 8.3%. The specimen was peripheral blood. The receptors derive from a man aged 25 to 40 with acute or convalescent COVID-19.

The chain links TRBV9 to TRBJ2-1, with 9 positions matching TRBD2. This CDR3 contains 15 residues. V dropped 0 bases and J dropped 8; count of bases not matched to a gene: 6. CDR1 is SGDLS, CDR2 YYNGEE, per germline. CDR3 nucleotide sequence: TGTGCCAGCAGCGTAGACGCGGGAGGGGGTTATGAGCAGTTCTTC. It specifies CASSVDAGGGYEQFF. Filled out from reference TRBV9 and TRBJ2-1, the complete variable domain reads DSGVTQTPKHLITATGQRVTLRCSPRSGDLSVYWYQQSLDQGLQFLIQYYNGEERAKGNILERFSAQQFPDLHSELNLSSLELGDSALYFCASSVDAGGGYEQFFGPGTRLTVL.

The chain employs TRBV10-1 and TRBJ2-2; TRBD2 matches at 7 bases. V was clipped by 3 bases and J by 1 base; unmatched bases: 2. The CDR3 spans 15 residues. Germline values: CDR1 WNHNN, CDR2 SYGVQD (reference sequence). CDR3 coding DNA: TGCGCCAGCAGTGAAAAGCGGGAGAACACCGGGGAGCTGTTTTTT. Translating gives CASSEKRENTGELFF.

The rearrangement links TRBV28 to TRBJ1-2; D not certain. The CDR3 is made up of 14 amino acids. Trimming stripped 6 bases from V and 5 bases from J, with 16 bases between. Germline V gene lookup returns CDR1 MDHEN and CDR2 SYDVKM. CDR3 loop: CASRQTVWYYGYTF. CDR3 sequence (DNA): TGTGCCAGCAGACAGACGGTCTGGTATTATGGCTACACCTTC.

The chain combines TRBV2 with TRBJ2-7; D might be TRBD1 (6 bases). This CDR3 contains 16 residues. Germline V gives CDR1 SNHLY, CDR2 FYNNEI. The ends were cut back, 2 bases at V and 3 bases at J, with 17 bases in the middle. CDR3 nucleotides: TGTGCCAGCAGTGAACGTATCGGACAGAAGATCTACGAGCAGTACTTC. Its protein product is CASSERIGQKIYEQYF.

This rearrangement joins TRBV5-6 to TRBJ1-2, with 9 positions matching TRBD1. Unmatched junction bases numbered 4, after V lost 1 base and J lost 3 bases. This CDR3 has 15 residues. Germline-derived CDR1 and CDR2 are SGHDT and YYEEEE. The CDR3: CASSLRTGAYYGYTF. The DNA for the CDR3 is TGTGCCAGCAGCTTGCGGACAGGGGCTTACTATGGCTACACCTTC. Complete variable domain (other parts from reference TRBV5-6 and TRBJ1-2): DAGVTQSPTHLIKTRGQQVTLRCSPKSGHDTVSWYQQALGQGPQFIFQYYEEEERQRGNFPDRFSGHQFPNYSSELNVNALLLGDSALYLCASSLRTGAYYGYTFGSGTRLTVV.

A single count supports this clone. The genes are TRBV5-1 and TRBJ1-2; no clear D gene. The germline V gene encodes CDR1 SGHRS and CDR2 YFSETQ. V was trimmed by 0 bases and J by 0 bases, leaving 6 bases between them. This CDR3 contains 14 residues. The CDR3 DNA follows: TGCGCCAGCAGCTTGGGGGCATCTAACTATGGCTACACCTTC. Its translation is CASSLGASNYGYTF.

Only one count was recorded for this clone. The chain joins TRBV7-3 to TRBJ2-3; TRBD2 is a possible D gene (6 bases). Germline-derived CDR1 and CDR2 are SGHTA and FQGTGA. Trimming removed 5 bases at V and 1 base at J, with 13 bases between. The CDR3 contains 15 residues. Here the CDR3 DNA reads TGTGCCAGCAGCCACGGACTATGGGGCACAGATACGCAGTATTTT. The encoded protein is CASSHGLWGTDTQYF.

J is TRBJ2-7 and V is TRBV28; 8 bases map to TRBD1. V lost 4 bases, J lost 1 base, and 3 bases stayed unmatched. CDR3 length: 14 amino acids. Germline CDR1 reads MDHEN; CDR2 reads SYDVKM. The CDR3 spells CASSYGTGSYEQYF. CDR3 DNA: TGTGCCAGCAGTTACGGGACAGGATCCTACGAGCAGTACTTC. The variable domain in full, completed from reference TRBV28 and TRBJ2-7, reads DVKVTQSSRYLVKRTGEKVFLECVQDMDHENMFWYRQDPGLGLRLIYFSYDVKMKEKGDIPEGYSVSREKKERFSLILESASTNQTSMYLCASSYGTGSYEQYFGPGTRLTVT.

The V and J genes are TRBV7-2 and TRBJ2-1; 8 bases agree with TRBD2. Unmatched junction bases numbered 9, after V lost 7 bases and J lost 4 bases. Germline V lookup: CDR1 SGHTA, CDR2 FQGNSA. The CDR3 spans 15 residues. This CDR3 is CASILLAGPYNEQFF. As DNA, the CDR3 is TGTGCCAGCATCCTCTTAGCGGGACCTTACAATGAGCAGTTCTTC.

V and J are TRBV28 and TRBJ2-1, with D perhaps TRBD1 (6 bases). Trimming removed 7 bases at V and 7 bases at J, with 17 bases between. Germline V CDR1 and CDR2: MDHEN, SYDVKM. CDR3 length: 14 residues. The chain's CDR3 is CASTRAAGTNEQFF. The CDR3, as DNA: TGTGCCAGCACGAGGGCAGCCGGGACAAATGAGCAGTTCTTC.

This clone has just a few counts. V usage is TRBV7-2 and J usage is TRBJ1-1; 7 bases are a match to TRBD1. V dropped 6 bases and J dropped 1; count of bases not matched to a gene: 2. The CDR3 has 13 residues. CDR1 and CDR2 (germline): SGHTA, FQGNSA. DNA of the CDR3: TGTGCCAGCAGTCGACAGGGGAACACTGAAGCTTTCTTT. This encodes CASSRQGNTEAFF. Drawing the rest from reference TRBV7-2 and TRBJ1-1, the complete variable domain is GAGVSQSPSNKVTEKGKDVELRCDPISGHTALYWYRQSLGQGLEFLIYFQGNSAPDKSGLPSDRFSAERTGGSVSTLTIQRTQQEDSAVYLCASSRQGNTEAFFGQGTRLTVV.

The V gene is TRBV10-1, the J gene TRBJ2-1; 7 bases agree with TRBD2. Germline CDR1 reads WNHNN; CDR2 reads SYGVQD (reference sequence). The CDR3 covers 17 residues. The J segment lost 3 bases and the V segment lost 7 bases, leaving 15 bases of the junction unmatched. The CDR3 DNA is TGCGCCAGCAAGATTACAGGACCTACGGGGGGCTACAATGAGCAGTTCTTC. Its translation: CASKITGPTGGYNEQFF.

CDR3 protein: CASTGGVGGGQYF. The CDR3 DNA is TGTGCCAGCACCGGTGGAGTGGGTGGGGGCCAGTACTTC. This chain joins TRBV28 and TRBJ2-7, with a tentative D call TRBD1 (6 bases). Germline loops: CDR1 MDHEN, CDR2 SYDVKM. Trimming cost V 7 bases and J 10 bases, with 20 bases left between them. There are 13 residues in the CDR3.

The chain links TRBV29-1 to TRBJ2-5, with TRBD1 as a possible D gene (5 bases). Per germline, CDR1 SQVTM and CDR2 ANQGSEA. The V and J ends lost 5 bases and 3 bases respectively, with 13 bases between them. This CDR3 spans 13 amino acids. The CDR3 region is CSVRDQGKETQYF. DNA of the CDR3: TGCAGCGTTAGGGATCAGGGTAAAGAGACCCAGTACTTC.

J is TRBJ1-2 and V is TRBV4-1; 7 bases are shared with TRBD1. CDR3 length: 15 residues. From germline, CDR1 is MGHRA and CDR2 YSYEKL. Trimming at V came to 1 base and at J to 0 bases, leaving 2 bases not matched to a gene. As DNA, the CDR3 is TGCGCCAGCAGCCAAGCCGGGACAGCTAACTATGGCTACACCTTC. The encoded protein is CASSQAGTANYGYTF.

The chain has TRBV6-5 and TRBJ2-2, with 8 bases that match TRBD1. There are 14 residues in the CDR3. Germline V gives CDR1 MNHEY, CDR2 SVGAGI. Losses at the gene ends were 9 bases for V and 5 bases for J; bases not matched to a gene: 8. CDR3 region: CASTTGGFTGELFF. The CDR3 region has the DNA TGTGCCAGTACAACAGGGGGGTTTACCGGGGAGCTGTTTTTT.

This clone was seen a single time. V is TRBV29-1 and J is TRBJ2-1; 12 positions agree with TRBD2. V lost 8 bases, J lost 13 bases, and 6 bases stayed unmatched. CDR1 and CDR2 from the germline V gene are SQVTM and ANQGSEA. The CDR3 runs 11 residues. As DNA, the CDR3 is TGCAGCTTTTGGACTAGCGGGACACAGTTCTTC. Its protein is CSFWTSGTQFF.

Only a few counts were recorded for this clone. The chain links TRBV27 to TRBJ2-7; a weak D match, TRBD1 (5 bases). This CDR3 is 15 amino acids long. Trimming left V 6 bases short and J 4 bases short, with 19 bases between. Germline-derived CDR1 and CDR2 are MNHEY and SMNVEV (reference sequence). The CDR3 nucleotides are TGTGCCAGCAGCCACCTAGGACAACAGAGGTACGAGCAGTACTTC. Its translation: CASSHLGQQRYEQYF.

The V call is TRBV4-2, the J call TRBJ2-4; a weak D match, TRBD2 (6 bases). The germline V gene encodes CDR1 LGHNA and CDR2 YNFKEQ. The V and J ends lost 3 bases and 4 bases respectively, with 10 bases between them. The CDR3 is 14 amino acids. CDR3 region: CASSQTRGKNIQYF. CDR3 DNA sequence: TGTGCCAGCAGCCAGACGCGGGGTAAAAACATTCAGTACTTC.

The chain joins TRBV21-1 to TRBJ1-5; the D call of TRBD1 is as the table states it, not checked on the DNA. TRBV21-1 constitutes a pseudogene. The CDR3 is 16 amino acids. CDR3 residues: CASSKPHLSGYQPQHF. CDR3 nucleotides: TGTGCCAGCAGCAAACCGCACCTTTCAGGGTACCAGCCCCAGCATTTT.

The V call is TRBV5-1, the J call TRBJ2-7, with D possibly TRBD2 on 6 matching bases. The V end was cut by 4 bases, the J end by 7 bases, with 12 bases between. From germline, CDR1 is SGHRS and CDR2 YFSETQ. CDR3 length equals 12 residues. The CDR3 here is CASSQQEGEQYF. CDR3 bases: TGCGCCAGCAGCCAGCAGGAGGGAGAGCAGTACTTC. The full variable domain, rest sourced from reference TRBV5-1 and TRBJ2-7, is KAGVTQTPRYLIKTRGQQVTLSCSPISGHRSVSWYQQTPGQGLQFLFEYFSETQRNKGNFPGRFSGRQFSNSRSEMNVSTLELGDSALYLCASSQQEGEQYFGPGTRLTVT.

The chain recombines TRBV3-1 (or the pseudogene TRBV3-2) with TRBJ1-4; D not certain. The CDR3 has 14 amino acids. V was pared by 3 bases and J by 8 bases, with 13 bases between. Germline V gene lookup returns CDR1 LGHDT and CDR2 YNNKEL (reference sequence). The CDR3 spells CASSQAGGGEKLFF. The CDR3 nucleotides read TGTGCCAGCAGCCAGGCGGGAGGAGGGGAAAAACTGTTTTTT.

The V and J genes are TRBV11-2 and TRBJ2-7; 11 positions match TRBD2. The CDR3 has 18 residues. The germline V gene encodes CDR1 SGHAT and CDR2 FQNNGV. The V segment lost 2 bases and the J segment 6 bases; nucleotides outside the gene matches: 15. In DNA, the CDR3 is TGTGCCAGCAGCTTAACCGGGGTTTTAGCGGGAGGGCAAGGCGAGCAGTACTTC. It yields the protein CASSLTGVLAGGQGEQYF.

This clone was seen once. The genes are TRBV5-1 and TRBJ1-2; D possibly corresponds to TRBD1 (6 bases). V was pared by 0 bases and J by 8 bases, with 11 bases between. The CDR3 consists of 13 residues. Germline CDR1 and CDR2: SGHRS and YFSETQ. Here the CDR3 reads CASSLDRERGYTF. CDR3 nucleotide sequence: TGCGCCAGCAGCTTGGACAGGGAGAGAGGCTACACCTTC.

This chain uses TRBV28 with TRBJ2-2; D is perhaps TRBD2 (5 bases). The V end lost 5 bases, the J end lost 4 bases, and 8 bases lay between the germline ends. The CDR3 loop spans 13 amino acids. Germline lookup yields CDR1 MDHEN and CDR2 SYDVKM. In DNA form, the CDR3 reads TGTGCCAGCAGTGGAGGAGGCACCGGGGAGCTGTTTTTT. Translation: CASSGGGTGELFF.

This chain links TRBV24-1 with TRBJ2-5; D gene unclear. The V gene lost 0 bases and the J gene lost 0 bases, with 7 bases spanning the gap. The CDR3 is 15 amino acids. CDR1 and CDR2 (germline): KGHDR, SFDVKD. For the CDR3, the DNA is TGTGCCACCAGTGATTTGCAGTTGGACCAAGAGACCCAGTACTTC. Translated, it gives CATSDLQLDQETQYF.

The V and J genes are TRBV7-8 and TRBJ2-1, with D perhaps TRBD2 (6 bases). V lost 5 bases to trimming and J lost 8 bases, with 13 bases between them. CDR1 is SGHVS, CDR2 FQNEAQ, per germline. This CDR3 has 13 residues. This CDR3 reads CASSRDFPDEQFF. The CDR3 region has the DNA TGTGCCAGCAGCCGGGACTTCCCCGATGAGCAGTTCTTC.

CDR3 sequence reads: CASSSAFGGEQYF. The CDR3 bases are TGTGCCAGCAGCTCCGCGTTCGGGGGAGAGCAGTACTTC. The chain recombines TRBV7-8 with TRBJ2-7; D perhaps matches TRBD2 (6 bases). The CDR3 length is 13 residues. Per the germline V gene, CDR1 is SGHVS and CDR2 is FQNEAQ. V dropped 4 bases and J dropped 7 bases, with 14 bases sitting between them.

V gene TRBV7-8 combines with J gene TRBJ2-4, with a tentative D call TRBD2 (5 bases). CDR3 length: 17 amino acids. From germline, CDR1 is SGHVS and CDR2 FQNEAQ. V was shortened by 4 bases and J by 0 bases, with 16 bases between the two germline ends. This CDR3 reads CASSSSARALAKNIQYF. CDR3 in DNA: TGTGCCAGCAGCTCATCCGCGAGGGCACTAGCCAAAAACATTCAGTACTTC.

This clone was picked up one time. Here the CDR3 reads CASSVTSGRAVDTQYF. CDR3 nucleotide sequence: TGTGCCAGCAGTGTAACTAGCGGGAGGGCCGTGGATACGCAGTATTTT. V usage is TRBV2 and J usage is TRBJ2-3; 13 nucleotides agree with TRBD2. Trimming cost V 4 bases and J 6 bases; bases outside gene matches: 7. Germline V CDR1 and CDR2: SNHLY, FYNNEI. The CDR3 consists of 16 residues. Full variable domain (rest looked up from reference TRBV2 and TRBJ2-3): EPEVTQTPSHQVTQMGQEVILRCVPISNHLYFYWYRQILGQKVEFLVSFYNNEISEKSEIFDDQFSVERPDGSNFTLKIRSTKLEDSAMYFCASSVTSGRAVDTQYFGPGTRLTVL.